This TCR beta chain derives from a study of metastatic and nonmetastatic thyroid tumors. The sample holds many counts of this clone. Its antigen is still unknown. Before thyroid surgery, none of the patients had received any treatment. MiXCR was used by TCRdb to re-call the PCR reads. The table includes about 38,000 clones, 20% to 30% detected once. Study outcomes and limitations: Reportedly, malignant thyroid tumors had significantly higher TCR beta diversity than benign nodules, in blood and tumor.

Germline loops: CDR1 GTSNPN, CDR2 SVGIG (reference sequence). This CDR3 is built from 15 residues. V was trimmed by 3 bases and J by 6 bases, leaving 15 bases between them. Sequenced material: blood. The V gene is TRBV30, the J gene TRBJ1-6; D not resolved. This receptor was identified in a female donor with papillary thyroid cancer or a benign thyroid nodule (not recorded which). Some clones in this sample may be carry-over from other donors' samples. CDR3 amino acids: CAWSRTRAANSPLHF. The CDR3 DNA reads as TGTGCCTGGAGCCGGACGCGGGCGGCTAATTCACCCCTCCACTTT.